The 8 T cell receptor beta chains below were found in one sample sequenced in a study of blood T cell repertoires in COVID-19. Assay used: immunoSEQ multiplex PCR; TCRdb lists only in-frame clones, some missing. The data hold 150,000 to 200,000 clones, with roughly 80% observed a single time. The material sequenced was PBMCs or T cells enriched from blood (not recorded which). The receptor set was obtained from a woman aged 45-65 years who had recovered from COVID-19.

The genes are TRBV28 and TRBJ2-2; D unclear. V was shortened by 2 bases and J by 2 bases, with 6 bases between the two germline ends. Per germline, CDR1 MDHEN and CDR2 SYDVKM. The CDR3 spans 14 residues. The CDR3 is CASSLGRNTGELFF. In DNA, the CDR3 is TGTGCCAGCAGTTTAGGGCGAAACACCGGGGAGCTGTTTTTT.

V is TRBV5-1 and J is TRBJ2-7; 14 nucleotides line up with TRBD2. The trim removed 7 bases at V and 0 bases at J, leaving 6 bases unmatched. This CDR3 has 16 amino acids. Germline loops: CDR1 SGHRS, CDR2 YFSETQ. As DNA, the CDR3 is TGCGCCAGCCTCGCCGGGACTAGCGGGAGCTCCTACGAGCAGTACTTC. Translated: CASLAGTSGSSYEQYF.

V gene TRBV10-1 combines with J gene TRBJ2-7; a weak D match, TRBD2 (6 bases). Between the trimmed V and J ends, which lost 8 bases and 3 bases, there was a span of 14 bases. This CDR3 has 13 residues. CDR1 is WNHNN, CDR2 SYGVQD, per germline (reference sequence). The CDR3 DNA reads as TGCGCCAGCGTAGGAGGGATTTGCTACGAGCAGTACTTC. Protein product: CASVGGICYEQYF.

V and J are TRBV4-2 and TRBJ2-2, with 7 bases matching TRBD1. V was clipped by 6 bases and J by 2 bases; unmatched bases: 9. Germline V gene sequence: CDR1 LGHNA, CDR2 YNFKEQ. CDR3 length: 16 residues. In DNA, the CDR3 is TGTGCCAGCAGACTAGGGGGCGCGGAAAACACCGGGGAGCTGTTTTTT. It encodes CASRLGGAENTGELFF.

The rearrangement joins TRBV7-9 to TRBJ2-3; 7 nucleotides agree with TRBD2. V was clipped by 2 bases and J by 1 base; unmatched bases: 9. Germline loops: CDR1 SEHNR, CDR2 FQNEAQ (reference sequence). This CDR3 contains 17 residues. CDR3 coding DNA: TGTGCCAGCAGCTTATCGGGTCTAGCGGATCGCACAGATACGCAGTATTTT. Amino acid sequence: CASSLSGLADRTDTQYF.

The V and J genes are TRBV5-1 and TRBJ1-1, with D tentatively TRBD1 (6 bases). CDR3 size: 15 residues. V was trimmed by 1 base and J by 0 bases, leaving 10 bases between them. Germline V CDR1 and CDR2: SGHRS, YFSETQ. The CDR3 sequence: CASSLRGALNTEAFF. CDR3 bases: TGCGCCAGCAGCTTGCGGGGGGCCCTGAACACTGAAGCTTTCTTT. Full variable domain (rest looked up from reference TRBV5-1 and TRBJ1-1): KAGVTQTPRYLIKTRGQQVTLSCSPISGHRSVSWYQQTPGQGLQFLFEYFSETQRNKGNFPGRFSGRQFSNSRSEMNVSTLELGDSALYLCASSLRGALNTEAFFGQGTRLTVV.

The gene calls are TRBV10-3 and TRBJ1-2, with D possibly TRBD1 on 5 matching bases. Trimming left V 0 bases short and J 4 bases short, with 9 bases between. CDR3 size: 14 residues. The germline V gene has CDR1 ENHRY and CDR2 SYGVKD. As DNA, the CDR3 is TGTGCCATCAGTGAGTCGGGGGGAACCTATGGCTACACCTTC. This codes for CAISESGGTYGYTF.

The rearrangement links TRBV29-1 to TRBJ2-2, with a weak D call TRBD1 (5 bases). Germline assignment: CDR1 SQVTM and CDR2 ANQGSEA. V lost 6 bases and J 4 bases, leaving 15 bases between the germline ends. This CDR3 region has 14 residues. The CDR3 region has the DNA TGCAGCGTAAGGACATTAGCCACCACCGGGGAGCTGTTTTTT. It codes for CSVRTLATTGELFF.